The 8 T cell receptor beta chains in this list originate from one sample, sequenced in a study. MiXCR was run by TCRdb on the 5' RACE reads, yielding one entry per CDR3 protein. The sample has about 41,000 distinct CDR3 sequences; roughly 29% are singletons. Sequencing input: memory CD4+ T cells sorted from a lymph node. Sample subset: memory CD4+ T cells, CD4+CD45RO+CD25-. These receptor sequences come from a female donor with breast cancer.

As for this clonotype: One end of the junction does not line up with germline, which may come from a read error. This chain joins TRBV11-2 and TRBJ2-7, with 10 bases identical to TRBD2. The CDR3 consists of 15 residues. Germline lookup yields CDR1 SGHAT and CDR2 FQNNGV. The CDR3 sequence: CASSDGTSEGHEQCF. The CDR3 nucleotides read TGTGCCAGCAGCGACGGGACTAGCGAGGGACACGAGCAGTGCTTC. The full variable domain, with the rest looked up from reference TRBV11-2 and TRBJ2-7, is EAGVAQSPRYKIIEKRQSVAFWCNPISGHATLYWYQQILGQGPKLLIQFQNNGVVDDSQLPKDRFSAERLKGVDSTLKIQPAKLEDSAVYLCASSDGTSEGHEQCFGPGTRLTVT.

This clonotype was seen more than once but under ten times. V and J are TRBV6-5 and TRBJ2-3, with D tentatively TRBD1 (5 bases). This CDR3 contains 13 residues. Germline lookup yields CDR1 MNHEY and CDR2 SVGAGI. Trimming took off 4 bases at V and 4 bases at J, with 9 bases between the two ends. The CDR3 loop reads CASSSGIPDTQYF. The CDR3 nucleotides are TGTGCCAGCAGTTCAGGGATCCCAGATACGCAGTATTTT.

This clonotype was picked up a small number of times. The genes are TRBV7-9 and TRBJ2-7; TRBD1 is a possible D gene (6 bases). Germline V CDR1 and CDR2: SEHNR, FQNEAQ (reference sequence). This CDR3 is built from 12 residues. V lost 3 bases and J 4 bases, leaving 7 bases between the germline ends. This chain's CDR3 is CASSFTGYEQYF. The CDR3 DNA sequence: TGTGCCAGCAGCTTTACAGGGTACGAGCAGTACTTC.

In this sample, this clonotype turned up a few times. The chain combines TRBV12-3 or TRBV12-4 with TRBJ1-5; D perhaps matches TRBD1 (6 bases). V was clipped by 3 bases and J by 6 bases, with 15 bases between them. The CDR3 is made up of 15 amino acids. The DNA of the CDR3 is TGTGCCAGCAGTTTTGGTGGACAGAGTGCTCAGCCCCAGCATTTT. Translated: CASSFGGQSAQPQHF.

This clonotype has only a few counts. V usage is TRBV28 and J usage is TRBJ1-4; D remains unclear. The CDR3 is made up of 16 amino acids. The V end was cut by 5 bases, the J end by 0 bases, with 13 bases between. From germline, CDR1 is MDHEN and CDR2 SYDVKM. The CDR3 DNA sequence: TGTGCCAGCAGTCCCCGTCTCGCTCCAACTAATGAAAAACTGTTTTTT. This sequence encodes CASSPRLAPTNEKLFF.

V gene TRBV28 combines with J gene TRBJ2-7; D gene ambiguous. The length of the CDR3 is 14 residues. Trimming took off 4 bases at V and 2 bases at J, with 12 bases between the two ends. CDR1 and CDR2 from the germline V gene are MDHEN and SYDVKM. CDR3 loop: CASSSAFSTYEQYF. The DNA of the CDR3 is TGTGCCAGCAGTTCAGCCTTCAGTACCTACGAGCAGTACTTC.

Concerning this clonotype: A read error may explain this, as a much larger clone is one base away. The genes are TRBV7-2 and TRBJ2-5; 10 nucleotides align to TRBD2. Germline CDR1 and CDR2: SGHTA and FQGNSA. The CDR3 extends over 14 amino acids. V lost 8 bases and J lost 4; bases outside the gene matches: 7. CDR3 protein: CTSGASGRGETQYF. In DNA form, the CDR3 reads TGTACCAGCGGGGCTAGCGGGAGAGGAGAGACCCAGTACTTC.

The CDR3 region is CASSLETAENIQYF. Here the CDR3 DNA reads TGTGCCAGCAGCTTAGAAACCGCCGAAAACATTCAGTACTTC. This rearrangement joins TRBV7-2 to TRBJ2-4; D is unresolved. Germline V gene sequence: CDR1 SGHTA, CDR2 FQGNSA. This CDR3 spans 14 amino acids. Trimming took 1 base from V and 5 from J, leaving 9 bases between them.